The present TCR beta chain was sequenced within a study of cytomegalovirus exposure and HLA in healthy donors. The PCR was carried out with 60 Vbeta primers and 13 Jbeta primers. Clones were read by immunoSEQ multiplex PCR, and TCRdb kept only the in-frame ones, dropping some. Here the sample spans 35,000 to 45,000 clones, roughly three quarters being singletons. There are 18 residues in the CDR3. CDR1 SGHTA and CDR2 FQGNSA come from the germline V gene. Trimming at V came to 4 bases and at J to 1 base, leaving 8 bases not matched to a gene. The chain combines TRBV7-2 with TRBJ2-7; 15 bases agree with TRBD2. The sequencing input was PBMCs. This receptor was identified in a man aged 25-40 years in good health and CMV-seronegative. CDR3 region: CASSSGLAGGLRSYEQYF. In nucleotides, the CDR3 is TGTGCCAGCAGCTCTGGACTAGCGGGAGGGCTTAGATCCTACGAGCAGTACTTC.